This passage covers 29 T cell receptor beta chains from one sample sequenced in a study of CD8 T cells in Susac syndrome. The RNA, about 0.45 to 1 ug, was put through reverse transcription using random hexamers. One entry per CDR3 protein results from TCRdb running MiXCR on the immunoSEQ multiplex PCR reads. This sample has 150,000 to 200,000 distinct CDR3 sequences, with approximately 95% found just once. Sequencing was performed on CD4+ T cells from PBMCs. Every receptor here comes from a human donor with multiple sclerosis.

The chain links TRBV7-8 to TRBJ2-1, with 7 bases aligning to TRBD1. Germline V gene sequence: CDR1 SGHVS, CDR2 FQNEAQ. The CDR3 sequence is 14 residues long. The junction had 6 bases not matched to a gene; V was cut back by 6 bases and J by 4 bases. In nucleotides, the CDR3 is TGTGCCAGCAGTCCCGGACAGGCGTACAATGAGCAGTTCTTC. It yields the protein CASSPGQAYNEQFF.

The CDR3 loop reads CASSSRAAYYSEETQYF. CDR3 coding DNA: TGTGCCAGCAGTTCCCGCGCCGCGTACTATTCAGAAGAGACCCAGTACTTC. The V call is TRBV12-3 or TRBV12-4, the J call TRBJ2-5, with D unclear. Trimming took 4 bases from V and 3 from J, leaving 21 bases between them. This CDR3 has 17 residues.

This clonotype was detected only once. The J gene is TRBJ2-1, the V gene TRBV5-1, with D possibly TRBD1 on 6 matching bases. The CDR3 contains 15 residues. Germline assignment: CDR1 SGHRS and CDR2 YFSETQ. V shed 0 bases and J shed 8 bases, with 15 bases lying between them. CDR3 nucleotides: TGCGCCAGCAGCTTGGGTACCTCAGGGGCCGATGAGCAGTTCTTC. Encoded protein: CASSLGTSGADEQFF.

The chain combines TRBV6-5 with TRBJ2-1, with D possibly matching TRBD2 (7 bases). Deletions cut 2 bases from V and 9 bases from J, with 20 bases between. The length of the CDR3 is 16 residues. Germline CDR1 MNHEY, CDR2 SVGAGI. As DNA, the CDR3 is TGTGCCAGCAGTTACCTTGGGGGGGGGCGGGTCGGTGAGCAGTTCTTC. This codes for CASSYLGGGRVGEQFF.

This clonotype appeared once. The CDR3 DNA sequence: TGCAGTGCAATAGCGGGGGGCCCACAAGAGACCCAGTACTTC. Its protein product is CSAIAGGPQETQYF. The J gene is TRBJ2-5, the V gene TRBV20-1; the match to TRBD2 covers 10 bases. The junction had 6 bases not matched to a gene; V was cut back by 6 bases and J by 2 bases. This CDR3 is built from 14 residues. The germline V gene encodes CDR1 DFQATT and CDR2 SNEGSKA (reference sequence).

The chain uses TRBV5-1 and TRBJ2-2; 7 bases line up with TRBD2. The ends lost 0 bases at V and 7 bases at J; junction bases unmatched: 12. The CDR3 runs 17 residues. CDR1 and CDR2 from the germline V gene are SGHRS and YFSETQ. The CDR3 nucleotides read TGCGCCAGCAGCTTGGATCCGGGAGGCCTCCATATCGGGGAGCTGTTTTTT. Translated, it gives CASSLDPGGLHIGELFF.

The chain combines TRBV7-2 with TRBJ1-2, with unresolved D. In germline, CDR1 is SGHTA, CDR2 FQGNSA. The CDR3 contains 13 residues. Trimming shortened V by 7 bases and J by 4 bases, and 13 bases separated the two germline ends. CDR3 amino acids: CASTPDGSYGYTF. CDR3 sequence (DNA): TGTGCCAGCACTCCGGACGGGAGCTATGGCTACACCTTC.

With respect to this clonotype: A read error may produce the germline difference seen at one junction end. CDR3 region: CASSQGSGNHEQYF. The DNA of the CDR3 is TGTGCCAGCAGTCAAGGGAGCGGGAACCACGAGCAGTACTTC. This sequence joins TRBV3-1 and TRBJ2-7; TRBD2 matches at 7 bases. Germline V gives CDR1 LGHDT, CDR2 YNNKEL (reference sequence). This CDR3 contains 14 residues.

The chain joins TRBV28 to TRBJ2-1; D not resolved. V dropped 6 bases and J dropped 0 bases, with 6 bases sitting between them. Germline loops: CDR1 MDHEN, CDR2 SYDVKM. The CDR3 length is 13 residues. CDR3 sequence reads: CASRGASYNEQFF. The CDR3 DNA reads TGTGCCAGCAGGGGCGCCTCCTACAATGAGCAGTTCTTC. The full variable domain, with the rest looked up from reference TRBV28 and TRBJ2-1, is DVKVTQSSRYLVKRTGEKVFLECVQDMDHENMFWYRQDPGLGLRLIYFSYDVKMKEKGDIPEGYSVSREKKERFSLILESASTNQTSMYLCASRGASYNEQFFGPGTRLTVL.

A remark on this clonotype: At one end, the junction sequence differs from germline, possibly due to a read error. The chain uses TRBV5-1 and TRBJ1-2; 8 positions match TRBD1. CDR3 length: 17 amino acids. Germline lookup yields CDR1 SGHRS and CDR2 YFSETQ. CDR3 in DNA: TGCGCCAGCAGCGTAGGACAGGGAGGATTCGGGGACTATGCCTACACCTTC. It translates to CASSVGQGGFGDYAYTF.

The rearrangement links TRBV6-6 to TRBJ2-7, with D tentatively TRBD2 (6 bases). The length of the CDR3 is 15 residues. The germline V gene encodes CDR1 MNHNY and CDR2 SVGAGI (reference sequence). The V gene lost 2 bases and the J gene lost 7 bases, with 18 bases spanning the gap. Here the CDR3 reads CASSYPIGGPGEQYF. The CDR3 DNA sequence: TGTGCCAGCAGTTACCCCATCGGGGGACCTGGGGAGCAGTACTTC.

The V and J genes are TRBV5-1 and TRBJ1-2; weak D call: TRBD1 (5 bases). From germline, CDR1 is SGHRS and CDR2 YFSETQ. This CDR3 is built from 14 residues. V was clipped by 7 bases and J by 2 bases, with 15 bases between them. CDR3 sequence (DNA): TGCGCCAGCTCTCGAGGGGACGGGAACTATGGCTACACCTTC. Translated, it gives CASSRGDGNYGYTF.

This sequence joins TRBV6-5 and TRBJ2-5; D is perhaps TRBD2 (7 bases). The germline gives CDR1 MNHEY, CDR2 SVGAGI. V shed 11 bases and J shed 12 bases, with 13 bases lying between them. The CDR3 extends over 9 amino acids. CDR3 DNA: TGTGCCGAGGGGGGGCCTAAGTACTTC. Translated: CAEGGPKYF.

This chain uses TRBV27 with TRBJ1-6; D call uncertain. V was cut by 2 bases and J by 6 bases, with 8 bases left in between. The CDR3 covers 14 residues. From germline, CDR1 is MNHEY and CDR2 SMNVEV (reference sequence). The CDR3 bases are TGTGCCAGCAGTTTAGTTGACTTTAATTCACCCCTCCACTTT. It specifies CASSLVDFNSPLHF.

The genes are TRBV29-1 and TRBJ2-7, with 9 bases fitting TRBD2. The CDR3 is 13 residues long. V lost 7 bases and J lost 0; bases outside the gene matches: 4. Germline lookup yields CDR1 SQVTM and CDR2 ANQGSEA. CDR3 region: CSAGTSSSYEQYF. CDR3 nucleotides: TGCAGCGCTGGGACTAGCAGCTCCTACGAGCAGTACTTC.

The rearrangement uses TRBV12-3 or TRBV12-4 and TRBJ1-1; D gene unclear. This CDR3 region has 12 residues. The V end lost 5 bases, the J end lost 6 bases, and 10 bases lay between the germline ends. CDR3 protein: CASSPRWSEAFF. The CDR3 coding sequence is TGTGCCAGCAGTCCTCGTTGGTCTGAAGCTTTCTTT.

The chain recombines TRBV30 with TRBJ1-2, with D perhaps matching TRBD1 (6 bases). Per the germline V gene, CDR1 is GTSNPN and CDR2 is SVGIG (reference sequence). Trimming removed 6 bases at V and 6 bases at J, with 14 bases between. The CDR3 is 12 residues long. The CDR3 nucleotides read TGTGCCTGTGGGGGCAGGGGTGATGGCTACACCTTC. It yields the protein CACGGRGDGYTF.

A single count supports this clonotype. V and J are TRBV6-5 and TRBJ2-5; D gene uncertain. Trimming stripped 0 bases from V and 4 bases from J, with 12 bases between. Germline loops: CDR1 MNHEY, CDR2 SVGAGI. This CDR3 is 15 amino acids long. In nucleotides, the CDR3 is TGTGCCAGCAGTTACTCTGCCGGGTACGGAGAGACCCAGTACTTC. Translated, it gives CASSYSAGYGETQYF.

The CDR3 here is CASSITTIELNIQYF. CDR3 sequence (DNA): TGTGCCAGTAGTATCACTACGATTGAGCTAAACATTCAGTACTTC. The chain links TRBV19 to TRBJ2-4; D not certain. V lost 3 bases and J 6 bases, leaving 15 bases between the germline ends. From germline, CDR1 is LNHDA and CDR2 SQIVND (reference sequence). This CDR3 is built from 15 residues. Full variable domain (missing parts from reference TRBV19 and TRBJ2-4): DGGITQSPKYLFRKEGQNVTLSCEQNLNHDAMYWYRQDPGQGLRLIYYSQIVNDFQKGDIAEGYSVSREKKESFPLTVTSAQKNPTAFYLCASSITTIELNIQYFGAGTRLSVL.

A single count supports this clonotype. This chain joins TRBV3-1 and TRBJ1-5; D gene ambiguous. There are 13 residues in the CDR3. Germline assignment: CDR1 LGHDT and CDR2 YNNKEL (reference sequence). V lost 0 bases and J lost 6, with 6 bases in between. This chain's CDR3 is CASSQDLSQPQHF. In DNA form, the CDR3 reads TGTGCCAGCAGCCAAGATCTTAGTCAGCCCCAGCATTTT.

J is TRBJ1-1 and V is TRBV5-1; a weak D match, TRBD1 (5 bases). This CDR3 region has 14 residues. V lost 6 bases and J 4 bases, leaving 16 bases between the germline ends. Germline V CDR1 and CDR2: SGHRS, YFSETQ. CDR3 nucleotide sequence: TGCGCCAGCAAAATTGATCAGGGTAGCACTGAAGCTTTCTTT. It codes for CASKIDQGSTEAFF.

The chain employs TRBV18 and TRBJ2-7; D unclear. Looked up from germline, CDR1 is KGHSH and CDR2 is LQKENI. This CDR3 has 14 residues. Deletions cut 6 bases from V and 0 bases from J, with 12 bases between. CDR3 nucleotide sequence: TGTGCCAGCTCGAAAGGGCCTAGCTCCTACGAGCAGTACTTC. It specifies CASSKGPSSYEQYF.

The chain couples TRBV6-1 to TRBJ2-1, with 9 bases fitting TRBD2. The germline V gene encodes CDR1 MNHNS and CDR2 SASEGT. V lost 5 bases and J lost 3; bases outside the gene matches: 5. This CDR3 has 15 amino acids. The CDR3 region is CASSPRTSVYNEQFF. In DNA, the CDR3 is TGTGCCAGCAGTCCCCGGACTAGCGTCTACAATGAGCAGTTCTTC.

The V gene is TRBV4-3, the J gene TRBJ2-5, with D maybe TRBD2 (6 bases). With 1 base removed from V and 1 base from J, the gap between germline ends came to 10 bases. CDR1 is LGHNA, CDR2 YSLEER, per germline. CDR3 length equals 15 residues. This CDR3 reads CASSQGFGGQETQYF. As DNA, the CDR3 is TGCGCCAGCAGCCAAGGGTTCGGGGGCCAAGAGACCCAGTACTTC.

The chain combines TRBV10-1 with TRBJ2-5, with D uncertain. Germline CDR1 and CDR2: WNHNN and SYGVQD (reference sequence). The ends were cut back, 1 base at V and 5 bases at J, with 8 bases in the middle. The CDR3 has 13 amino acids. The CDR3 spells CASSEYVGETQYF. The CDR3, as DNA: TGCGCCAGCAGTGAGTACGTCGGGGAGACCCAGTACTTC.

The chain links TRBV18 to TRBJ2-7, with D hard to call. This CDR3 is built from 14 residues. Germline V gene data show CDR1 as KGHSH and CDR2 as LQKENI. Trimming removed 2 bases from V and 2 bases from J, with 10 bases in between. This chain's CDR3 is CASSPITEAYEQYF. The CDR3 DNA is TGTGCCAGCTCACCAATAACAGAAGCCTACGAGCAGTACTTC.

The V gene is TRBV7-6, the J gene TRBJ2-1, with 7 bases that match TRBD1. Germline V lookup: CDR1 SGHVS, CDR2 FNYEAQ. There are 14 residues in the CDR3. Trimming at V came to 5 bases and at J to 2 bases, leaving 3 bases not matched to a gene. As DNA, the CDR3 is TGTGCCAGCAGCCCGACAGGGACCTACAATGAGCAGTTCTTC. It is translated as CASSPTGTYNEQFF.

The rearrangement joins TRBV28 to TRBJ2-2; no firm D call. CDR3 length equals 12 residues. Germline-derived CDR1 and CDR2 are MDHEN and SYDVKM. V was pared by 5 bases and J by 6 bases, with 7 bases between. The CDR3 sequence is CASSPLPGELFF. CDR3 DNA: TGTGCCAGCAGTCCTCTGCCCGGGGAGCTGTTTTTT. The full variable domain, with the rest looked up from reference TRBV28 and TRBJ2-2, is DVKVTQSSRYLVKRTGEKVFLECVQDMDHENMFWYRQDPGLGLRLIYFSYDVKMKEKGDIPEGYSVSREKKERFSLILESASTNQTSMYLCASSPLPGELFFGEGSRLTVL.

This clonotype has just a few counts. The junction departs from germline at one end; a sequencing error may be responsible. The V call is TRBV12-3 or TRBV12-4, the J call TRBJ2-7; maybe TRBD1 (5 bases). CDR3 length: 13 residues. As DNA, the CDR3 is TGTGCCAGCAGTTTGAACCAGGGTTACGAGCAGTATTTC. Amino acid sequence: CASSLNQGYEQYF.